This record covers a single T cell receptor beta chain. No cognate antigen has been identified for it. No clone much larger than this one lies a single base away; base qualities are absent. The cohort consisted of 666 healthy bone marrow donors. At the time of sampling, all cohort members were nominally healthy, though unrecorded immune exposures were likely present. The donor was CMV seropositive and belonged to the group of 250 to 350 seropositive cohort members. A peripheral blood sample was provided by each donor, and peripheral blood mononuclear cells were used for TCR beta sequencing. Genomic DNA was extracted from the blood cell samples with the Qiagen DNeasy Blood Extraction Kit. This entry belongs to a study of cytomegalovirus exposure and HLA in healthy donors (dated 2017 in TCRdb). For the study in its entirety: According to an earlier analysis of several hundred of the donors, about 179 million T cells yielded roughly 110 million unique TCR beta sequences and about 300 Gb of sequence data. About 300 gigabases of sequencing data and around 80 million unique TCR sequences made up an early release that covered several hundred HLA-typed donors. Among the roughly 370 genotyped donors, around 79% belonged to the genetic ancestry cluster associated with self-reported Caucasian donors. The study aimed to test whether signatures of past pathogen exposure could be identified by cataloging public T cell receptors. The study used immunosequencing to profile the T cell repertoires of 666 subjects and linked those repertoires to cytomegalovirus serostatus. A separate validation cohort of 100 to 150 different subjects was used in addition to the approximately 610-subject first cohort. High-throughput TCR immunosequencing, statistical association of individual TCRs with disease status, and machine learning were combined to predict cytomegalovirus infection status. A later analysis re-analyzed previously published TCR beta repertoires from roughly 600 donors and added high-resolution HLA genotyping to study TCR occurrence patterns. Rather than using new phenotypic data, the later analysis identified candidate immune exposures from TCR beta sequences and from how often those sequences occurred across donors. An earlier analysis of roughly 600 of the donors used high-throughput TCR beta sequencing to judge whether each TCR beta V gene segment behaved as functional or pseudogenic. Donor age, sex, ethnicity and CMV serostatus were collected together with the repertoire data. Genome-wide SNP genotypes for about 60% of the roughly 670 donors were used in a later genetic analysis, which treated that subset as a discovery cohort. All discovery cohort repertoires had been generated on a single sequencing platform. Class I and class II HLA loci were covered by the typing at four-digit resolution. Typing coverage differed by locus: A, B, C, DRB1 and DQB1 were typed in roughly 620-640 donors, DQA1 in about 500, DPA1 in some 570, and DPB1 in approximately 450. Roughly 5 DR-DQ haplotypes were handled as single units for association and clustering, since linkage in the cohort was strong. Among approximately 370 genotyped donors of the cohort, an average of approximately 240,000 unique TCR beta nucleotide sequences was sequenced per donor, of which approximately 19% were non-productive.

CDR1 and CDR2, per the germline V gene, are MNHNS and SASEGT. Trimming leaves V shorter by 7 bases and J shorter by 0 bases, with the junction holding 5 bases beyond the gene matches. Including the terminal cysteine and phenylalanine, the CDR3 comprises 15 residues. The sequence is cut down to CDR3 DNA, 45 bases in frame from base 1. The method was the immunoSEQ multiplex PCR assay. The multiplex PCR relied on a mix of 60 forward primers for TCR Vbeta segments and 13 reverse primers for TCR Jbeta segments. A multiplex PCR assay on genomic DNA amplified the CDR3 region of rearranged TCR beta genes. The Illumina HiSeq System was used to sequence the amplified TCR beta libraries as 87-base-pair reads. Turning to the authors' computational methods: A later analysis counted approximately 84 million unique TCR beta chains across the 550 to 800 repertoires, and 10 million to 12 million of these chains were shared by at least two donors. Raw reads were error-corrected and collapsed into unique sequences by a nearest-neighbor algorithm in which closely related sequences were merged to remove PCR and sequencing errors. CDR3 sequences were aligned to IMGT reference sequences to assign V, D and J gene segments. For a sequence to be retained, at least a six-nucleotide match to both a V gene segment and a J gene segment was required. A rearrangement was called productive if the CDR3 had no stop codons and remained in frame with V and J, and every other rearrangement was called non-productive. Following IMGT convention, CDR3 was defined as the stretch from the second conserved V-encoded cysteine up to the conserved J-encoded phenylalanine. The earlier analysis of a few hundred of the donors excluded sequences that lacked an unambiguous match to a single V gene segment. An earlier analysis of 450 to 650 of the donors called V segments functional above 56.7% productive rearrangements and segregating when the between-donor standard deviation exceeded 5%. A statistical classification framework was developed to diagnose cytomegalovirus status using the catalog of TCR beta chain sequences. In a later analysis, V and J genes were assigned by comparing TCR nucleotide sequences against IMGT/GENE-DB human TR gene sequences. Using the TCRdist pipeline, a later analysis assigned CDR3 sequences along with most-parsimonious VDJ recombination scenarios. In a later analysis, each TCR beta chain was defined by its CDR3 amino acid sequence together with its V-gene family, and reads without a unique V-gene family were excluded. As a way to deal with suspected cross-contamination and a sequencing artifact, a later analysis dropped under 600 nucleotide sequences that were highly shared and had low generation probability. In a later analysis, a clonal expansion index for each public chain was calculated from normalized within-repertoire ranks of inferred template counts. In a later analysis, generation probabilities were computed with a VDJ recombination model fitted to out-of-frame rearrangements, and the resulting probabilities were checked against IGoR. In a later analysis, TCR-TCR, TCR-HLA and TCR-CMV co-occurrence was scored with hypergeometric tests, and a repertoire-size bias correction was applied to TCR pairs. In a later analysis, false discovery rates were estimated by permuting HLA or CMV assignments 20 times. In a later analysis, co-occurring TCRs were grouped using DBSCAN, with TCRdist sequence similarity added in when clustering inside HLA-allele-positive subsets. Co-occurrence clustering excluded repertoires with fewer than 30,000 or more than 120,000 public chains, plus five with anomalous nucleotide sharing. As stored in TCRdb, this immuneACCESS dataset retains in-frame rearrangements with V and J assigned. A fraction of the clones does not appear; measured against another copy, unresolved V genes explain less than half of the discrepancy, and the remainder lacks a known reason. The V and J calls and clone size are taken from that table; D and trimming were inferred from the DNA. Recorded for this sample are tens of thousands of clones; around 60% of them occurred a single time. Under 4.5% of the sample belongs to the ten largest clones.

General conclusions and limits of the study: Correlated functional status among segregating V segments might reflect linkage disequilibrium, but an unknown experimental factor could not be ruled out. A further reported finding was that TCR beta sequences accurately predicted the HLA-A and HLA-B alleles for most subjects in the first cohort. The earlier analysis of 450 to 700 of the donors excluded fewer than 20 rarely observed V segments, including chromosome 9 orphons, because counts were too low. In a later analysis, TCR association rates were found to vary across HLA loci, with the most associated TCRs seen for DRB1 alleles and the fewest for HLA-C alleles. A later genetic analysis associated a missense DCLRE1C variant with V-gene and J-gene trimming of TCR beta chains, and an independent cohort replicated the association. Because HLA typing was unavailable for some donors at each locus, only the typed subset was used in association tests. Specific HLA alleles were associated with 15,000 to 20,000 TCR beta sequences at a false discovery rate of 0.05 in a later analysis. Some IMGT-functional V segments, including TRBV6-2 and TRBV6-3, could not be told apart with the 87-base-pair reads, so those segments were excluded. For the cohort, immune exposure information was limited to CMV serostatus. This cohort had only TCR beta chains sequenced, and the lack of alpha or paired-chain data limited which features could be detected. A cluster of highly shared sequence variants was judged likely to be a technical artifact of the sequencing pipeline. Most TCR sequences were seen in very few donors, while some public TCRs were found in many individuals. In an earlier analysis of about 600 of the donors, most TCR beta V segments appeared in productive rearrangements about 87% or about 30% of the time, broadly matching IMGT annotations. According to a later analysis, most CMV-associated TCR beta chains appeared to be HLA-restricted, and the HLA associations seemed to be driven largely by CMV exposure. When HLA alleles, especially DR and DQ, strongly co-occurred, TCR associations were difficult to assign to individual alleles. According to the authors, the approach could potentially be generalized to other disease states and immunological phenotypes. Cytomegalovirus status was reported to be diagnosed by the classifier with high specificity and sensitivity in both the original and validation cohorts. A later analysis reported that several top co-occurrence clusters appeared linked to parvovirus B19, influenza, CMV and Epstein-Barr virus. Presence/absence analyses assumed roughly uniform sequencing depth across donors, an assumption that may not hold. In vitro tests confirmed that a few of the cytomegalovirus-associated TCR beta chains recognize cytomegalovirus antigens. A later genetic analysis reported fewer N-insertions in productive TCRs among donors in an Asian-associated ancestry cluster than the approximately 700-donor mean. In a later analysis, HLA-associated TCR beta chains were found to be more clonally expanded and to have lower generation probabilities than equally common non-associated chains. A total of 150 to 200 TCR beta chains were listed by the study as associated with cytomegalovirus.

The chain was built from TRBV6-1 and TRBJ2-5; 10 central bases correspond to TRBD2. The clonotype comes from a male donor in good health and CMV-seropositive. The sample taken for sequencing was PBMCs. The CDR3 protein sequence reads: CASTYSGGYQETQYF. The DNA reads TGTGCCAGCACGTATAGCGGGGGGTACCAAGAGACCCAGTACTTC.